These 21 T cell receptor beta chains share one sample of origin, sequenced in a study of early T cells in non-severe SARS-CoV-2 infection (dated by TCRdb to the early 2020s). Libraries were prepared through 5' RACE. The sample was run on a NextSeq 500. TCRdb trimmed the raw reads at Q25, called clones with MiXCR and kept productive beta chains. Every CDR3 protein is listed once, alongside the most common genes and DNA of its rows. This sample holds about 55,000 distinct CDR3 sequences; about 13% were observed only once. Of the sample, 9.3% is held by the ten largest clones. This specimen was whole blood, taken at baseline. Source of these receptors: an adult who was a healthcare worker with PCR-confirmed SARS-CoV-2 infection or an uninfected control (not recorded which).

The chain joins TRBV7-2 to TRBJ1-6, with 10 bases identical to TRBD1. Germline values: CDR1 SGHTA, CDR2 FQGNSA. V was pared by 2 bases and J by 7 bases, with 8 bases of the junction left unmatched. There are 17 residues in the CDR3. CDR3 residues: CASSLSGTGEGNSPLHF. In DNA form, the CDR3 reads TGTGCCAGCAGCTTAAGCGGGACAGGGGAAGGGAATTCACCCCTCCACTTT.

This clonotype was seen a few times. This sequence joins TRBV3-1 and TRBJ1-2, with D perhaps TRBD1 (5 bases). The CDR3 is made up of 15 amino acids. Per germline, CDR1 LGHDT and CDR2 YNNKEL (reference sequence). The V and J ends lost 1 base and 6 bases respectively, with 15 bases between them. CDR3 protein: CASSQVSSGYDGYTF. CDR3 nucleotide sequence: TGTGCCAGCAGCCAAGTGTCGTCAGGGTATGATGGCTACACCTTC.

This clonotype showed up just a few times. The rearrangement joins TRBV20-1 to TRBJ2-6, with D possibly matching TRBD2 (6 bases). V was shortened by 6 bases and J by 4 bases, with 19 bases between the two germline ends. CDR3 length equals 16 residues. The germline V gene has CDR1 DFQATT and CDR2 SNEGSKA (reference sequence). CDR3 coding DNA: TGCAGTGCCGGGACTCCCGGAAAGAAGGGGGCCAACGTCCTGACTTTC. It specifies CSAGTPGKKGANVLTF.

This clonotype was recorded a few times. The chain combines TRBV5-1 with TRBJ2-4; D is possibly TRBD2 (6 bases). Germline assignment: CDR1 SGHRS and CDR2 YFSETQ. The CDR3 totals 15 residues. V was trimmed by 4 bases and J by 1 base, leaving 12 bases between them. Written as DNA, the CDR3 is TGCGCCAGCAGCCCGATGGAGGGGGCCAAAAACATTCAGTACTTC. Translating it yields CASSPMEGAKNIQYF.

This clonotype was seen at least ten times. This rearrangement joins TRBV14 to TRBJ2-6, with D hard to call. The V end was cut by 5 bases, the J end by 5 bases, with 13 bases between. The CDR3 is 15 residues long. Per the germline V gene, CDR1 is SGHDN and CDR2 is FVKESK. CDR3 in amino acids: CASSTASRRANVLTF. Here the CDR3 DNA reads TGTGCCAGCAGCACCGCCTCGCGCCGGGCCAACGTCCTGACTTTC.

This clonotype has at least ten counts. The chain combines TRBV24-1 with TRBJ2-2; 7 bases agree with TRBD1. The ends lost 8 bases at V and 5 bases at J; junction bases unmatched: 7. CDR3 length equals 14 residues. The germline V gene has CDR1 KGHDR and CDR2 SFDVKD. DNA of the CDR3: TGTGCCACCAAAACCGGGACAGAGACCGGGGAGCTGTTTTTT. Translation gives CATKTGTETGELFF.

This clonotype was detected many times. J is TRBJ1-2 and V is TRBV7-9; D ambiguous. Per germline, CDR1 SEHNR and CDR2 FQNEAQ (reference sequence). V was shortened by 1 base and J by 4 bases, with 7 bases between the two germline ends. The CDR3 is made up of 13 amino acids. CDR3 coding DNA: TGTGCCAGCAGCTTAGATCCGGTCTATGGCTACACCTTC. Its protein is CASSLDPVYGYTF.

This clonotype was picked up many times. The chain combines TRBV6-6 with TRBJ2-3; TRBD2 is a possible D gene (6 bases). Trimming cost V 4 bases and J 5 bases, with 19 bases left between them. Per the germline V gene, CDR1 is MNHNY and CDR2 is SVGAGI (reference sequence). CDR3 length: 16 residues. In nucleotides, the CDR3 is TGTGCCAGCAGTTTTTTTGGAGGGGCCCCCGGAGATACGCAGTATTTT. The encoded protein is CASSFFGGAPGDTQYF.

This clonotype has more than one count but fewer than ten. The chain recombines TRBV5-4 with TRBJ1-4; the D gene is possibly TRBD1 (5 bases). V was shortened by 3 bases and J by 6 bases, with 12 bases between the two germline ends. CDR1 and CDR2 (germline): SGHNT, YYREEE (reference sequence). This CDR3 contains 14 residues. The CDR3 region is CASSSGTAHEKLFF. The CDR3, as DNA: TGTGCCAGCAGCTCCGGGACCGCACATGAAAAACTGTTTTTT.

The table lists this clonotype with a few counts. The V call is TRBV9, the J call TRBJ2-1; D is uncertain. The V end lost 4 bases, the J end lost 0 bases, and 14 bases lay between the germline ends. The CDR3 has 16 residues. Looked up from germline, CDR1 is SGDLS and CDR2 is YYNGEE. CDR3 loop: CASSPLPGGSYNEQFF. In nucleotides, the CDR3 is TGTGCCAGCAGCCCCCTTCCGGGTGGCTCCTACAATGAGCAGTTCTTC.

The J gene is TRBJ2-3, the V gene TRBV11-2; no reliable D call. This CDR3 is 16 amino acids long. Germline V gene sequence: CDR1 SGHAT, CDR2 FQNNGV. Trimming left V 0 bases short and J 2 bases short, with 12 bases between. The CDR3 nucleotides are TGTGCCAGCAGCTTAGATCGTGGCAGCTTCACAGATACGCAGTATTTT. Its protein product is CASSLDRGSFTDTQYF.

This clonotype showed up just a few times. The genes are TRBV7-9 and TRBJ2-7; TRBD2 matches 7 bases. The CDR3 contains 15 residues. Germline CDR1 is SEHNR and CDR2 is FQNEAQ (reference sequence). J lost 6 bases, V lost 1 base, and 9 bases had no gene match. The CDR3 is CASSLVIAGVGEQYF. The CDR3, as DNA: TGTGCCAGCAGCTTAGTGATCGCGGGAGTCGGCGAGCAGTACTTC.

This chain joins TRBV2 and TRBJ2-1, with D hard to call. Germline V gives CDR1 SNHLY, CDR2 FYNNEI. With 5 bases removed from V and 2 bases from J, the gap between germline ends came to 10 bases. The CDR3 length is 14 residues. The DNA of the CDR3 is TGTGCCAGCAGTCAAGGAAGAGCCTACAATGAGCAGTTCTTC. It yields the protein CASSQGRAYNEQFF.

V is TRBV20-1 and J is TRBJ2-1; D is ambiguous. The V gene's germline CDR1 is DFQATT and CDR2 SNEGSKA (reference sequence). V was clipped by 1 base and J by 4 bases, with 8 bases between them. The CDR3 is 13 amino acids. The CDR3 sequence is CSARVGPYNEQFF. The CDR3 coding sequence is TGCAGTGCTAGAGTAGGCCCGTACAATGAGCAGTTCTTC.

The table lists this clonotype with a few counts. The chain joins TRBV24-1 to TRBJ2-5, with a possible D match to TRBD1 (7 bases). CDR1 and CDR2 (germline): KGHDR, SFDVKD. The ends were cut back, 10 bases at V and 4 bases at J, with 12 bases in the middle. The CDR3 length is 12 residues. The CDR3 DNA reads as TGTGCCACTTCAGGGGGAGGAGAGACCCAGTACTTC. Its protein is CATSGGGETQYF.

This sequence joins TRBV4-2 and TRBJ1-3; D possibly corresponds to TRBD1 (5 bases). This CDR3 is 13 amino acids long. V lost 0 bases and J lost 8, with 8 bases in between. In germline, CDR1 is LGHNA, CDR2 YNFKEQ. The CDR3 here is CASSQDRVYTIYF. The CDR3 DNA sequence: TGTGCCAGCAGCCAAGACAGGGTTTACACCATATATTTT.

This CDR3 is CASSSPGRNYEQYF. The CDR3 bases are TGTGCCAGCAGCTCCCCGGGCCGTAACTACGAGCAGTACTTC. The chain joins TRBV11-2 to TRBJ2-7, with no clear D. The CDR3 totals 14 residues. CDR1 is SGHAT and CDR2 is FQNNGV in the germline V gene. Trimming left V 4 bases short and J 3 bases short, with 13 bases between.

This clonotype occurred a few times. The chain couples TRBV11-2 to TRBJ2-5; the D gene could be TRBD1 or TRBD2 (5 bases each). The CDR3 contains 15 residues. With 3 bases removed from V and 4 bases from J, the gap between germline ends came to 15 bases. Looked up from germline, CDR1 is SGHAT and CDR2 is FQNNGV. CDR3 DNA: TGTGCCAGCAGCTTGAGTGGGGCCAGCGGAGAGACCCAGTACTTC. Protein: CASSLSGASGETQYF. Complete variable domain (other parts from reference TRBV11-2 and TRBJ2-5): EAGVAQSPRYKIIEKRQSVAFWCNPISGHATLYWYQQILGQGPKLLIQFQNNGVVDDSQLPKDRFSAERLKGVDSTLKIQPAKLEDSAVYLCASSLSGASGETQYFGPGTRLLVL.

The chain has TRBV7-2 and TRBJ2-2; D tentatively fits TRBD1 or TRBD2 (5 bases each). Germline V gene data show CDR1 as SGHTA and CDR2 as FQGNSA. The V end was cut by 5 bases, the J end by 7 bases, with 14 bases between. The CDR3 spans 14 residues. The CDR3 here is CASSRGPAVGELFF. In nucleotides, the CDR3 is TGTGCCAGCAGCCGGGGACCCGCGGTCGGGGAGCTGTTTTTT.

The chain carries TRBV11-3 and TRBJ2-1, with 10 positions matching TRBD2. This CDR3 comprises 18 residues. Germline loops: CDR1 SGHNT, CDR2 YENEEA. Trimming took 1 base from V and 4 from J; bases not matched to a gene: 10. The CDR3 DNA follows: TGTGCCAGCAGCTTAGCGGCCGTAGCGGGGGGCTCGTACAATGAGCAGTTCTTC. It is translated as CASSLAAVAGGSYNEQFF.

This clonotype showed up just a few times. J is TRBJ2-3 and V is TRBV7-8; D is possibly TRBD1 or TRBD2 (6 bases each). The CDR3 spans 15 residues. With 6 bases removed from V and 0 bases from J, the gap between germline ends came to 13 bases. From germline, CDR1 is SGHVS and CDR2 FQNEAQ. The DNA for the CDR3 is TGTGCCAGCAGGGGAAGGGGGGCGAGCACAGATACGCAGTATTTT. It is translated as CASRGRGASTDTQYF.